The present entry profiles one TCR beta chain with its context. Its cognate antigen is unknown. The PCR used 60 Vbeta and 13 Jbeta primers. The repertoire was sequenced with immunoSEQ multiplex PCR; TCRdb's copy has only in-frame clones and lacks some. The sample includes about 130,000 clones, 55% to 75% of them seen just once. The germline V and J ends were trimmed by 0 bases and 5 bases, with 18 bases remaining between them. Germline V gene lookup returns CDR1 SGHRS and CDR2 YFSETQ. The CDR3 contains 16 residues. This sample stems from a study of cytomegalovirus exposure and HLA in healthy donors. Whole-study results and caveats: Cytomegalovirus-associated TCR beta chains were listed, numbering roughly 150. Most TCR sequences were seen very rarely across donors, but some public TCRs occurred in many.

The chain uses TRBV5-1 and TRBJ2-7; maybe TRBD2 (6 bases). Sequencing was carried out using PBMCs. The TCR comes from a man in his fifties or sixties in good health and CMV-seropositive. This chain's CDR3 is CASSLEVSGPRHEQYF. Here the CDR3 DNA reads TGCGCCAGCAGCTTGGAAGTTAGCGGACCCAGGCACGAGCAGTACTTC.